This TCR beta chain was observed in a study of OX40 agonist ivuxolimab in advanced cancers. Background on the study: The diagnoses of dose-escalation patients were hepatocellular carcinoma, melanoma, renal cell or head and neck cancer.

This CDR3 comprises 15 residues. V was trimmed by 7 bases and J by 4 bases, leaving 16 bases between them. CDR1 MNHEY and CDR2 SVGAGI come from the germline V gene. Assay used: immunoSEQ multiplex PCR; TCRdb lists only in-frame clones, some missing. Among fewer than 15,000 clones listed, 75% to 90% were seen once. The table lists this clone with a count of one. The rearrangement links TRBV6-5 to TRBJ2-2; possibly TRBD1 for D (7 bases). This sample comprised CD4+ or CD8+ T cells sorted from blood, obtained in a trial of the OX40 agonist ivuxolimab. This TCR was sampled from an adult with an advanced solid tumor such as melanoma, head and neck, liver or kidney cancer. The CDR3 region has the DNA TGTGCCAGCACTAAGGGGGCGGGGCGCACCGGGGAGCTGTTTTTT. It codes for CASTKGAGRTGELFF.